This note documents a single T cell receptor beta chain sequence. Its target antigen remains unknown. Per-nucleotide qualities are absent, and no much larger clonotype sits a single base away. The sample belongs to a study of PD-1 blockade in classical Hodgkin lymphoma (dated by TCRdb to the early 2020s). The study in broad terms: Nivolumab dosing was 3 mg/kg intravenously every 2 weeks, continuing until either disease progression or unacceptable toxicity. The study used TCR beta sequencing and CyTOF to define a peripheral blood immune signature of response to PD-1 blockade in classical Hodgkin lymphoma.

What this sample's time point label stands for: cycle 2 day 1 (C2D1) of nivolumab. All trial patients had relapsed after autologous stem cell transplantation, with cohorts A, B and C differing in prior brentuximab vedotin exposure. The trial cohort comprised roughly 50 patients with relapsed/refractory classical Hodgkin lymphoma whose best overall responses were complete response, partial response or progressive disease. In the multi-cohort phase II CheckMate 205 trial, trial patients received single-agent nivolumab. An independent review committee assessed best overall response by applying the 2007 International Working Group response criteria. Trial PBMCs were collected just before the start of nivolumab (C1D1) and during therapy at cycle 2 day 1 and cycle 4 day 1. Peripheral blood was collected in 8 mL Vacutainer Cell Preparation Tubes, from which PBMCs were isolated by centrifugation and then cryopreserved.

Genomic DNA was isolated using the Qiagen DNeasy kit from unsorted PBMCs as well as from negatively selected CD4+ and CD8+ fractions. TCR beta CDR3 regions were subjected to amplification by immunoSEQ multiplex PCR with primers that anneal to V and J segments. A synthetic immune receptor repertoire was used to minimize amplification bias, and any residual bias was removed computationally once sequencing was done. Under the source paper's analysis protocol: Custom Python scripts were used to quantify repertoire diversity as the Shannon entropy index. Unsorted, CD4+ and CD8+ repertoires were analyzed separately, except for combined analyses in which CD4+ and CD8+ sequences were merged in silico. Clonal expansion was defined as at least a 2-fold frequency increase after treatment relative to C1D1, with a pseudocount of 0.5 for undetected baseline clones. Singleton clones were defined as clones with 0 or 1 copy at C1D1, and non-singleton clones were defined as clones with 2 or more copies. Clones expanded in unsorted samples were labelled as CD4+, CD8+ or unknown by matching protein sequences in sorted samples from the same patient. Diversity changes from C1D1 to C4D1 were tested in paired samples using Wilcoxon tests. TCRdb re-hosts the immuneACCESS table, in-frame sequences only. Its copies lack some clones; in the studies checked, an unresolved V gene accounts for under half of them, and the cause for the rest is not known. That table furnishes V, J and clone size, whereas the DNA furnished D and trimming. The sample has tens of thousands of clones on record, 70% to 85% of them singletons. Of the sample, approximately 37% is held by the ten largest clones.

Study-wide conclusions, independent of this receptor: Baseline TCR diversity was reported as lower in newly diagnosed patients than in healthy donors, and lower still in relapsed/refractory patients. A significant rise by C4D1 was seen in CD4+ but not CD8+ TCR diversity (p=0.0027 vs p=0.16), with the rise being most apparent in complete responders (p=0.02). The study was restricted to a single clinical trial cohort, and the causes of repertoire differences, possibly disease activity or prior therapy, were left undefined. Trial patients with a complete response had baseline diversity similar to that of newly diagnosed patients, while partial responders and progressors had significantly lower diversity. Lower diversity was observed in patients in whom nivolumab was started less than 1 year after ASCT, and these patients were excluded from later analyses so that confounding by immune reconstitution would be avoided.

V gives up 4 bases and J gives up 8 bases, and the segment between their germline ends measures 8 bases. Including cysteine and phenylalanine, the CDR3 has 12 amino acids. Solely the CDR3 DNA is kept, with 36 bases framed from the first base. From the germline V gene, CDR1 is KGHSH and CDR2 is LQKENI. Here the chain combines TRBV18 and TRBJ1-4; there is no confident call for the D gene. This specimen was peripheral blood mononuclear cells (PBMCs), taken before the second cycle of nivolumab. This TCR derives from a human donor with classical Hodgkin lymphoma. In nucleotide form, the sequence is TGTGCCAGCTCACTCGAACAAGAAAAACTGTTTTTT. Its translation reads: CASSLEQEKLFF.